This T cell receptor (beta chain) was captured in a study of long-term antiretroviral therapy in people with HIV. The CDR3 length is 14 residues. The J segment lost 4 bases and the V segment lost 5 bases, leaving 7 bases of the junction unmatched. Germline assignment: CDR1 MNHEY and CDR2 SVGAGI. Assay version v3.0 of immunoSEQ was used, and it was run at survey level. Profiling relied on immunoSEQ multiplex PCR, and the TCRdb table lists in-frame clones only, not all of them. The sample holds some 25,000 clones, about 86% seen once. Study-wide results and caveats: Participants lacked recorded data on ART adherence, viral resistance or therapy changes.

This clone was detected once. The antigen remains unidentified. The sequenced sample was unsorted PBMCs, obtained 1.2 years after starting antiretroviral therapy. The chain is built from TRBV6-5 and TRBJ1-2; 7 bases map to TRBD1. The sequence was obtained from a man aged 45-65 years with HIV. Here the CDR3 reads CASSGGTEPYGYTF. CDR3 in DNA: TGTGCCAGCAGTGGCGGGACAGAGCCCTATGGCTACACCTTC.